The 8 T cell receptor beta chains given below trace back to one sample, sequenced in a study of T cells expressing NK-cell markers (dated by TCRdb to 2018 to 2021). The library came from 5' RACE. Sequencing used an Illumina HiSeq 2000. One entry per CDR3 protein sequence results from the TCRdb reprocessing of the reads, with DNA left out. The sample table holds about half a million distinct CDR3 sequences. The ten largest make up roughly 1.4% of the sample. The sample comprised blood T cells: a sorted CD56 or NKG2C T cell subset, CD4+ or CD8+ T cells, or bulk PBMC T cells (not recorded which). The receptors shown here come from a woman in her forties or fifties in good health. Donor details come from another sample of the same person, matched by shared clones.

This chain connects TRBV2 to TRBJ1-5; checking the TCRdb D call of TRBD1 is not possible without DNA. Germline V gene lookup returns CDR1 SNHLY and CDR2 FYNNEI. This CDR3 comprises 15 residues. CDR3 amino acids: CASNLEQGGNQPQHF.

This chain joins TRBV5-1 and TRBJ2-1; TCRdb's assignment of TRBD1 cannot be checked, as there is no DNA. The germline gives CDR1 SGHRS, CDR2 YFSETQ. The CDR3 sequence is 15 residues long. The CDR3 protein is CASSLGGLVGNEQFF.

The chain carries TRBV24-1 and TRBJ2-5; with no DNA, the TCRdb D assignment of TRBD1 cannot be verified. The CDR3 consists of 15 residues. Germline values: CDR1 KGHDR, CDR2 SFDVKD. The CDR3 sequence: CATSDGGPRAGTQYF.

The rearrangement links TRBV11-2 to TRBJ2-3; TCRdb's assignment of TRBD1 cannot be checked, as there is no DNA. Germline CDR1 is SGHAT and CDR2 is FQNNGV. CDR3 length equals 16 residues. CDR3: CASSLDGTGLLDTQYF.

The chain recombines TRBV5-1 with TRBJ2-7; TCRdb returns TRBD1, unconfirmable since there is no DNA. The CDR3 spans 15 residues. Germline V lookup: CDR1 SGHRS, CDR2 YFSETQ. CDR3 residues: CASSRSGTKGYEQYF.

The CDR3 spells CASSPRTGGYTF. The chain has TRBV7-2 and TRBJ1-2. CDR1 SGHTA and CDR2 FQGNSA come from the germline V gene. The CDR3 is 12 residues long.

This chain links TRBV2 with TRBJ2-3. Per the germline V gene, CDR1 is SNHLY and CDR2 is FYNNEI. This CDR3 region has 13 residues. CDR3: CASSDRGLDTQYF.

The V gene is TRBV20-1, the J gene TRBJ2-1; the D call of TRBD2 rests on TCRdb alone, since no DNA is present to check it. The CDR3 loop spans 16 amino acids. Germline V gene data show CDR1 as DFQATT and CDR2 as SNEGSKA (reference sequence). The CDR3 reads CSARPTGTSGANEQFF.